Shown below are 29 T cell receptor beta chains from a single sample sequenced in a study of blood T cell repertoires in COVID-19. The method was immunoSEQ multiplex PCR; TCRdb's version includes in-frame clones alone and lacks a portion of them. The data contain more than 100,000 clones, about four fifths of them singletons. Specimen: peripheral blood. These receptors were obtained from a woman of 80 years or more with acute or convalescent COVID-19.

This chain uses TRBV7-9 with TRBJ1-2; D remains ambiguous. This CDR3 region has 14 residues. Per germline, CDR1 SEHNR and CDR2 FQNEAQ (reference sequence). V was pared by 1 base and J by 7 bases, with 13 bases between. The CDR3 DNA reads TGTGCCAGCAGCTTAGAAGGTAGAGGGAGTGGCTACACCTTC. Translation: CASSLEGRGSGYTF.

This clone was detected many times. V is TRBV12-3 or TRBV12-4 and J is TRBJ1-1; D unclear. The ends were cut back, 8 bases at V and 3 bases at J, with 13 bases in the middle. The CDR3 sequence is 13 residues long. CDR3 protein: CASAHILDTEAFF. The CDR3 DNA reads as TGTGCCAGCGCACACATTTTGGACACTGAAGCTTTCTTT.

CDR3 coding DNA: TGTGCCAGTAGTACCGGGACAGGGTCTACAGATACGCAGTATTTT. Amino acid sequence: CASSTGTGSTDTQYF. The chain couples TRBV19 to TRBJ2-3, with 9 bases fitting TRBD1. From germline, CDR1 is LNHDA and CDR2 SQIVND (reference sequence). CDR3 size: 15 residues. Trimming at V came to 4 bases and at J to 3 bases, leaving 5 bases not matched to a gene.

The chain couples TRBV13 to TRBJ2-2, with D unresolved. The germline V gene encodes CDR1 PRHDT and CDR2 FYEKMQ (reference sequence). CDR3 size: 12 residues. Between the trimmed V and J ends, which lost 4 bases and 4 bases, there was a span of 4 bases. The CDR3, as DNA: TGTGCCAGCAGCTCGTCCACCGGGGAGCTGTTTTTT. Its translation: CASSSSTGELFF.

The chain combines TRBV18 with TRBJ1-1; a possible D gene is TRBD1 (6 bases). The CDR3 length is 13 residues. Trimming stripped 5 bases from V and 2 bases from J, with 9 bases between. Germline CDR1 reads KGHSH; CDR2 reads LQKENI. CDR3 residues: CASSGGGNTEAFF. The CDR3 DNA reads as TGTGCCAGCTCAGGGGGCGGAAACACTGAAGCTTTCTTT.

This clone was counted only a few times. The chain combines TRBV7-2 with TRBJ2-4, with a possible D match to TRBD2 (5 bases). This CDR3 comprises 14 residues. Germline V gene data show CDR1 as SGHTA and CDR2 as FQGNSA. Trimming removed 3 bases from V and 3 bases from J, with 9 bases in between. The CDR3 is CASSFRAGKNIQYF. CDR3 nucleotides: TGTGCCAGCAGCTTTAGGGCGGGCAAAAACATTCAGTACTTC. The entire variable domain, with the rest obtained from reference TRBV7-2 and TRBJ2-4, is as follows: GAGVSQSPSNKVTEKGKDVELRCDPISGHTALYWYRQSLGQGLEFLIYFQGNSAPDKSGLPSDRFSAERTGGSVSTLTIQRTQQEDSAVYLCASSFRAGKNIQYFGAGTRLSVL.

The rearrangement links TRBV4-3 to TRBJ2-5, with 8 nucleotides matching TRBD1. With V trimmed by 1 base and J by 4 bases, 2 bases remained unmatched. The CDR3 extends over 14 amino acids. Germline V gives CDR1 LGHNA, CDR2 YSLEER. The CDR3 coding sequence is TGCGCCAGCAGCCAAGGGACAGGGCGAGAGACCCAGTACTTC. Amino acids: CASSQGTGRETQYF.

This chain uses TRBV13 with TRBJ2-1; TRBD2 matches 9 bases. This CDR3 has 16 amino acids. Germline V gene data show CDR1 as PRHDT and CDR2 as FYEKMQ (reference sequence). J lost 3 bases, V lost 1 base, and 4 bases had no gene match. This CDR3 reads CASSLETSGNYNEQFF. The CDR3 DNA follows: TGTGCCAGCAGCTTAGAGACTAGCGGAAACTACAATGAGCAGTTCTTC.

The gene calls are TRBV9 and TRBJ2-1; maybe TRBD2 (5 bases). The CDR3 contains 14 residues. V was pared by 8 bases and J by 1 base, with 13 bases between. Germline loops: CDR1 SGDLS, CDR2 YYNGEE. This chain's CDR3 is CARNSATSYNEQFF. CDR3 nucleotides: TGTGCCAGAAATAGCGCGACGTCCTACAATGAGCAGTTCTTC.

The J gene is TRBJ1-5, the V gene TRBV5-6, with a weak D call TRBD1 (5 bases). Trimming took 3 bases from V and 2 from J, leaving 12 bases between them. Germline CDR1 and CDR2: SGHDT and YYEEEE. The CDR3 covers 15 residues. CDR3 sequence (DNA): TGTGCCAGCAGCTACCAGGGAGGGGGCAATCAGCCCCAGCATTTT. This codes for CASSYQGGGNQPQHF.

This chain connects TRBV6-5 to TRBJ2-1, with 12 positions matching TRBD2. Germline CDR1 MNHEY, CDR2 SVGAGI. The CDR3 extends over 15 amino acids. J gave up 4 bases and V 6 bases, and 4 bases lay outside the gene matches. In DNA, the CDR3 is TGTGCCAGCAGGAGGACTAGCGGGACATACAATGAGCAGTTCTTC. Protein: CASRRTSGTYNEQFF.

The rearrangement joins TRBV7-2 to TRBJ2-1; 7 nucleotides line up with TRBD2. Germline loops: CDR1 SGHTA, CDR2 FQGNSA. CDR3 size: 16 residues. V lost 5 bases to trimming and J lost 6 bases; unmatched junction nucleotides: 13. In DNA, the CDR3 is TGTGCCAGCAGCCCTCCGAGGGCGGGAGTCGGCAATGAGCAGTTCTTC. It encodes CASSPPRAGVGNEQFF.

This clone is a singleton in its sample. The rearrangement joins TRBV11-2 to TRBJ1-6; D call uncertain. The germline V gene has CDR1 SGHAT and CDR2 FQNNGV. V was clipped by 1 base and J by 8 bases, with 9 bases between them. There are 14 residues in the CDR3. DNA of the CDR3: TGTGCCAGCAGCTTAGGCAGAATGCATTCACCCCTCCACTTT. This gives the protein CASSLGRMHSPLHF.

The J gene is TRBJ1-5, the V gene TRBV5-1; D gene unclear. V was trimmed by 0 bases and J by 2 bases, leaving 9 bases between them. The CDR3 length is 15 residues. The germline V gene has CDR1 SGHRS and CDR2 YFSETQ. The CDR3 reads CASSLGTEGNQPQHF. In DNA form, the CDR3 reads TGCGCCAGCAGCTTGGGGACGGAGGGCAATCAGCCCCAGCATTTT. The variable domain in full, completed from reference TRBV5-1 and TRBJ1-5, reads KAGVTQTPRYLIKTRGQQVTLSCSPISGHRSVSWYQQTPGQGLQFLFEYFSETQRNKGNFPGRFSGRQFSNSRSEMNVSTLELGDSALYLCASSLGTEGNQPQHFGDGTRLSIL.

This rearrangement joins TRBV27 to TRBJ2-1, with 9 bases lining up with TRBD1. The J segment lost 3 bases and the V segment lost 6 bases, leaving 3 bases of the junction unmatched. Germline V gene lookup returns CDR1 MNHEY and CDR2 SMNVEV (reference sequence). This CDR3 has 14 residues. The CDR3 sequence is CASRETGGYNEQFF. The CDR3 coding sequence is TGTGCCAGCAGGGAGACAGGGGGCTACAATGAGCAGTTCTTC.

This clone has only one observation. This chain uses TRBV6-5 with TRBJ2-7, with 10 bases identical to TRBD1. Losses at the gene ends were 5 bases for V and 6 bases for J; bases not matched to a gene: 4. The germline CDR1 and CDR2 sequences are MNHEY and SVGAGI. The CDR3 is 13 residues long. CDR3 sequence (DNA): TGTGCCAGCAGTCCCGGGACAGGGGTCGAGCAGTACTTC. Translated: CASSPGTGVEQYF.

CDR3 sequence: CASSEGQFNSPLHF. The CDR3, as DNA: TGTGCCAGCAGCGAAGGACAGTTTAATTCACCCCTCCACTTT. V and J are TRBV9 and TRBJ1-6, with D maybe TRBD1 (6 bases). The germline V and J ends were trimmed by 3 bases and 6 bases, with 10 bases remaining between them. CDR3 size: 14 residues. Germline assignment: CDR1 SGDLS and CDR2 YYNGEE. The whole variable domain, remainder taken from reference TRBV9 and TRBJ1-6, is DSGVTQTPKHLITATGQRVTLRCSPRSGDLSVYWYQQSLDQGLQFLIQYYNGEERAKGNILERFSAQQFPDLHSELNLSSLELGDSALYFCASSEGQFNSPLHFGNGTRLTVT.

V and J are TRBV7-2 and TRBJ2-7; 14 nucleotides match TRBD2. The CDR3 loop spans 15 amino acids. CDR1 and CDR2 from the germline V gene are SGHTA and FQGNSA. V dropped 1 base and J dropped 7; count of bases not matched to a gene: 3. The CDR3 nucleotides are TGTGCCAGCAGCTTAGGGGGACTAGCGGGAGTTGAGCAGTACTTC. Translation gives CASSLGGLAGVEQYF.

The V gene is TRBV4-3, the J gene TRBJ2-2; 8 positions match TRBD1. The CDR3 totals 17 residues. With 1 base clipped from V and 1 base from J, the junction kept 5 bases outside the gene matches. Germline CDR1 reads LGHNA; CDR2 reads YSLEER. The CDR3 sequence is CASSQVGTGGNTGELFF. The CDR3 region has the DNA TGCGCCAGCAGCCAAGTAGGAACAGGGGGGAACACCGGGGAGCTGTTTTTT.

The rearrangement links TRBV4-1 to TRBJ2-7; TRBD2 agrees at 11 bases. Germline V gene sequence: CDR1 MGHRA, CDR2 YSYEKL. CDR3 length: 15 amino acids. V gave up 4 bases and J gave up 2 bases; unmatched junction bases: 4. The CDR3 DNA is TGCGCCAGCAGCCCGGGACTAGCGGCCACCTACGAGCAGTACTTC. Protein product: CASSPGLAATYEQYF.

This chain uses TRBV9 with TRBJ2-7; TRBD2 agrees at 8 bases. The CDR3 has 14 residues. After removal of 4 bases from V and 4 bases from J, the junction contained 7 bases not matched to a gene. CDR1 is SGDLS and CDR2 is YYNGEE in the germline V gene. CDR3: CASSPAGALYEQYF. CDR3 in DNA: TGTGCCAGCAGCCCAGCGGGGGCCCTTTACGAGCAGTACTTC.

This chain links TRBV5-1 with TRBJ2-1; 7 bases align to TRBD1. Trimming took 2 bases from V and 2 from J; bases not matched to a gene: 7. Germline V gene lookup returns CDR1 SGHRS and CDR2 YFSETQ. CDR3 length: 16 amino acids. CDR3 DNA sequence: TGCGCCAGCAGCTTTTTACAGGGGTCCCCCTACAATGAGCAGTTCTTC. Translated: CASSFLQGSPYNEQFF.

The gene calls are TRBV2 and TRBJ2-1; 10 bases fit TRBD2. Trimming removed 0 bases from V and 9 bases from J; junction bases left unmatched: 14. The germline CDR1 and CDR2 sequences are SNHLY and FYNNEI. The CDR3 is 18 amino acids. This CDR3 reads CASSEAPSGAGGRGEQFF. CDR3 in DNA: TGTGCCAGCAGTGAAGCTCCCTCCGGAGCGGGAGGGCGTGGTGAGCAGTTCTTC.

CDR3 protein: CASRLQGEYTEAFF. The CDR3 DNA is TGTGCCAGTAGGCTACAGGGGGAGTACACTGAAGCTTTCTTT. The chain couples TRBV19 to TRBJ1-1; the match to TRBD1 covers 8 bases. V gave up 6 bases and J gave up 3 bases; unmatched junction bases: 6. This CDR3 has 14 residues. Germline values: CDR1 LNHDA, CDR2 SQIVND (reference sequence).

The genes are TRBV2 and TRBJ2-7; 8 bases fit TRBD1. J lost 1 base, V lost 3 bases, and 11 bases had no gene match. Germline lookup yields CDR1 SNHLY and CDR2 FYNNEI. The CDR3 consists of 17 residues. The CDR3 coding sequence is TGTGCCAGCAGTGACGCGGTCTCAGGGGGCCTTTCCTACGAGCAGTACTTC. Protein: CASSDAVSGGLSYEQYF. The full variable domain, completed using reference TRBV2 and TRBJ2-7, is EPEVTQTPSHQVTQMGQEVILRCVPISNHLYFYWYRQILGQKVEFLVSFYNNEISEKSEIFDDQFSVERPDGSNFTLKIRSTKLEDSAMYFCASSDAVSGGLSYEQYFGPGTRLTVT.

The chain has TRBV7-9 and TRBJ2-7, with 7 bases matching TRBD1. The ends lost 5 bases at V and 2 bases at J; junction bases unmatched: 6. This CDR3 is 14 amino acids long. Germline CDR1 SEHNR, CDR2 FQNEAQ (reference sequence). Here the CDR3 DNA reads TGTGCCAGCAGCCCACAGGGGCTTCCCTACGAGCAGTACTTC. Translated: CASSPQGLPYEQYF.

This rearrangement joins TRBV23-1 to TRBJ2-6; 7 nucleotides line up with TRBD1. TRBV23-1 is an ORF for which the function is uncertain. CDR3 length: 17 residues. V was pared by 0 bases and J by 2 bases, with 4 bases of the junction left unmatched. The chain's CDR3 is CASSQSPDRAGANVLTF. CDR3 coding DNA: TGCGCCAGCAGTCAATCGCCCGACAGGGCTGGGGCCAACGTCCTGACTTTC.

The J gene is TRBJ1-4, the V gene TRBV15; D perhaps matches TRBD1 (5 bases). V was trimmed by 5 bases and J by 3 bases, leaving 10 bases between them. The CDR3 runs to 14 residues. Germline CDR1 reads LNHNV; CDR2 reads YYDKDF (reference sequence). CDR3 protein: CATSLGDSNEKLFF. CDR3 bases: TGTGCCACCAGCTTAGGGGATTCTAATGAAAAACTGTTTTTT.

J is TRBJ2-7 and V is TRBV7-9, with 12 nucleotides matching TRBD2. Germline values: CDR1 SEHNR, CDR2 FQNEAQ (reference sequence). Trimming took 1 base from V and 12 from J; bases not matched to a gene: 1. The CDR3 spans 12 residues. DNA for the CDR3: TGTGCCAGCAGCTTAGGGACTAGCGGGACGTACTTC. It encodes CASSLGTSGTYF.